The 10 T cell receptor beta chains presented below share a single source sample, sequenced in a study of shared clonotypes between healthy human individuals. The assay was immunoSEQ multiplex PCR, and TCRdb's table has in-frame clones only and misses some. Found here are millions of clones, over 85% of them singletons; the top ten hold roughly 0.14%. Sequencing used naive CD4+ T cells sorted from blood. The subset: CD45RA+ positively selected. The receptor source for this set is a man aged 18 to 30 in good health.

The chain combines TRBV11-3 with TRBJ1-5, with 10 bases lining up with TRBD1. The CDR3 contains 20 residues. Germline V gene data show CDR1 as SGHNT and CDR2 as YENEEA. Trimming cost V 3 bases and J 0 bases; bases outside gene matches: 14. The DNA for the CDR3 is TGTGCCAGCAGCTTTCATCGGGGGGGGACAGGGGAAAATAGCAATCAGCCCCAGCATTTT. Translation: CASSFHRGGTGENSNQPQHF. The whole variable domain, remainder taken from reference TRBV11-3 and TRBJ1-5, is EAGVVQSPRYKIIEKKQPVAFWCNPISGHNTLYWYLQNLGQGPELLIRYENEEAVDDSQLPKDRFSAERLKGVDSTLKIQPAELGDSAVYLCASSFHRGGTGENSNQPQHFGDGTRLSIL.

As regards this clone: This sample also contains other DNA sequences that code for the same CDR3. The chain carries TRBV7-9 and TRBJ2-7; possibly TRBD1 or TRBD2 for D (6 bases each). The length of the CDR3 is 14 residues. CDR1 SEHNR and CDR2 FQNEAQ come from the germline V gene (reference sequence). The V gene lost 1 base and the J gene lost 6 bases, with 13 bases spanning the gap. The CDR3 is CASSLGPGGGEQYF. The CDR3 bases are TGTGCCAGCAGCTTAGGACCCGGGGGCGGCGAGCAGTACTTC.

The chain couples TRBV7-3 to TRBJ2-3, with 9 nucleotides matching TRBD2. The CDR3 length is 14 residues. V lost 2 bases to trimming and J lost 6 bases; unmatched junction nucleotides: 3. Germline V gene lookup returns CDR1 SGHTA and CDR2 FQGTGA. The CDR3 loop is CASSLAGGRDTQYF. In DNA, the CDR3 is TGTGCCAGCAGCTTAGCGGGGGGGCGCGATACGCAGTATTTT.

The chain couples TRBV6-1 to TRBJ1-2; D unresolved. Germline loops: CDR1 MNHNS, CDR2 SASEGT. This CDR3 spans 15 amino acids. V lost 3 bases and J 4 bases, leaving 15 bases between the germline ends. CDR3 coding DNA: TGTGCCAGCAGTGATCCCCGGGATCGTACCTATGGCTACACCTTC. Translation: CASSDPRDRTYGYTF.

V and J are TRBV9 and TRBJ2-7; a possible D gene is TRBD1 (5 bases). V was clipped by 4 bases and J by 3 bases, with 14 bases between them. There are 14 residues in the CDR3. Germline V gene data show CDR1 as SGDLS and CDR2 as YYNGEE. CDR3 DNA: TGTGCCAGCAGCTCCCCCCAGGGCGGCTACGAGCAGTACTTC. Amino acids: CASSSPQGGYEQYF.

The V and J genes are TRBV19 and TRBJ1-1; possible D gene TRBD1, 5 bases. Trimming removed 5 bases from V and 3 bases from J, with 22 bases in between. The CDR3 runs to 17 residues. Germline V gene sequence: CDR1 LNHDA, CDR2 SQIVND (reference sequence). The CDR3 sequence: CASSGVGEVGVDTEAFF. In nucleotides, the CDR3 is TGTGCCAGTAGTGGCGTGGGAGAAGTGGGGGTTGACACTGAAGCTTTCTTT.

The J gene is TRBJ2-3, the V gene TRBV5-5, with D possibly being TRBD1 or TRBD2 (6 bases each). Germline V gene data show CDR1 as SGHKS and CDR2 as YYEKEE (reference sequence). With 2 bases removed from V and 2 bases from J, the gap between germline ends came to 12 bases. The CDR3 has 15 amino acids. The CDR3 spells CASSFFGGLTDTQYF. Here the CDR3 DNA reads TGTGCCAGCAGCTTCTTCGGGGGCCTCACAGATACGCAGTATTTT. Combining the CDR3 with reference TRBV5-5 and TRBJ2-3 gives the whole variable domain DAGVTQSPTHLIKTRGQQVTLRCSPISGHKSVSWYQQVLGQGPQFIFQYYEKEERGRGNFPDRFSARQFPNYSSELNVNALLLGDSALYLCASSFFGGLTDTQYFGPGTRLTVL.

The chain employs TRBV7-9 and TRBJ2-2, with D perhaps TRBD2 (6 bases). The CDR3 covers 16 residues. Trimming cost V 1 base and J 4 bases, with 13 bases left between them. Germline loops: CDR1 SEHNR, CDR2 FQNEAQ (reference sequence). The CDR3 loop reads CASSLEGRMSTGELFF. CDR3 sequence (DNA): TGTGCCAGCAGCTTAGAAGGGAGGATGAGCACCGGGGAGCTGTTTTTT. The whole variable domain, filled in from reference TRBV7-9 and TRBJ2-2, reads DTGVSQNPRHKITKRGQNVTFRCDPISEHNRLYWYRQTLGQGPEFLTYFQNEAQLEKSRLLSDRFSAERPKGSFSTLEIQRTEQGDSAMYLCASSLEGRMSTGELFFGEGSRLTVL.

The chain joins TRBV11-1 to TRBJ1-1; D is perhaps TRBD1 (6 bases). There are 17 residues in the CDR3. Per germline, CDR1 SGHAT and CDR2 FQDESV (reference sequence). The germline V and J ends were trimmed by 2 bases and 6 bases, with 22 bases remaining between them. CDR3 DNA sequence: TGTGCCAGCAGCTTACGGCCCCGCCCTCAGGGGACCTCTGAAGCTTTCTTT. This gives the protein CASSLRPRPQGTSEAFF.

The V and J genes are TRBV7-9 and TRBJ2-7, with D perhaps matching TRBD1 (5 bases). V shed 7 bases and J shed 3 bases, with 19 bases lying between them. Germline V lookup: CDR1 SEHNR, CDR2 FQNEAQ (reference sequence). The CDR3 loop spans 15 amino acids. CDR3 coding DNA: TGTGCCAGCACCCAACACCCGACAGCTTACTACGAGCAGTACTTC. Amino acid sequence: CASTQHPTAYYEQYF.